These T cell receptor beta chains were read from a single sample in a study of naive and memory T cell subsets. TCRdb fed the UMI-ligation and nested PCR reads into MiXCR, producing one record per CDR3 protein. The data show 30,000 to 40,000 distinct CDR3 sequences, with around 20% seen just once and less than 3.5% held by the top ten. The sequenced material came from effector memory CD4+ T cells from blood. All receptors derive from a human donor in good health. Both conserved end residues are part of each CDR3. A D gene is named only where the DNA matches it firmly. Rows may omit the clone size; those that give it use once, few, many or a size class.

. | TRBJ2-1 | . | TRBV28 | TGTGCCAGCAGTATCCCTCAAGGTCACAATGAGCAGTTCTTC | CASSIPQGHNEQFF
. | TRBJ2-2 | medium-sized | TRBV14 | TGTGCCAGCAGCCAAGACGACTTCACCGGGGAGCTGTTTTTT | CASSQDDFTGELFF
. | TRBJ2-3 | . | TRBV20-1 | TGCAGTGCTAGCCCCCCAGCTCGGCAGAACACAGATACGCAGTATTTT | CSASPPARQNTDTQYF
. | TRBJ1-1 | few | TRBV20-1 | TGCAGTGCTAAACTTCAGACTGAAGCTTTCTTT | CSAKLQTEAFF
TRBD2 | TRBJ2-7 | many | TRBV20-1 | TGCAGTGCTCCTAGCGCTAGCGGAGGGGTTCGGAACGAGCAGTACTTC | CSAPSASGGVRNEQYF
. | TRBJ2-5 | few | TRBV5-4 | TGTGCCAGCAGCTCCGCCCGGGACTGGGAAGAGACCCAGTACTTC | CASSSARDWEETQYF
. | TRBJ2-7 | few | TRBV20-1 | TGCAGTGCTAGGGAGACCCGGCCCCAGGGTGGGGAGCAGTACTTC | CSARETRPQGGEQYF
TRBD1 | TRBJ2-3 | . | TRBV10-3 | TGTGCCGTTACCCAAGGACAGGGTAGCACAGATACGCAGTATTTT | CAVTQGQGSTDTQYF
. | TRBJ2-7 | . | TRBV6-1 | TGTGCCAGCATACCCCGAGGGGCGAACACCTACGAGCAGTACTTC | CASIPRGANTYEQYF
. | TRBJ1-2 | . | TRBV6-5 | TGTGCCAGCAGTTACGAGGGGGGAAATGGCTACACCTTC | CASSYEGGNGYTF
TRBD1 | TRBJ1-6 | . | TRBV28 | TGTGCCAGCAAATCCCCGGACAGGGGGCTTTCACCCCTCCACTTT | CASKSPDRGLSPLHF
. | TRBJ2-3 | many | TRBV25-1 | TGTGCCAGCGGGGGGGCGGAGACAGGACGCACAGATACGCAGTATTTT | CASGGAETGRTDTQYF
. | TRBJ2-3 | . | TRBV29-1 | TGCAGCGTTGAAGATGGGCAGTATTTT | CSVEDGQYF
TRBD1 | TRBJ1-1 | few | TRBV6-2/TRBV6-3 | TGTGCCAGCAGTCGAAGAGGACAGGGTGAAGCTTTCTTT | CASSRRGQGEAFF
. | TRBJ1-2 | . | TRBV28 | TGTGCCAGCAAGGGGCCTTACTATGGCTACACCTTC | CASKGPYYGYTF
. | TRBJ1-1 | many | TRBV6-5 | TGTGCCAGCAGTTATGTCGCGCCCTGGGGCCCGAACACTGAAGCTTTCTTT | CASSYVAPWGPNTEAFF
. | TRBJ1-2 | many | TRBV5-4 | TGTGCCAGCAGCTTGGTCGCTGAGCATGGCTACACCTTC | CASSLVAEHGYTF
. | TRBJ2-1 | . | TRBV14 | TGTGCCAGCAGCCAGGCGCTTCCCCCCCATGAGCAGTTCTTC | CASSQALPPHEQFF
TRBD1 | TRBJ2-7 | . | TRBV10-3 | TGTGCCATCAGTGAGATGGGACAGGGGGAGTACTTC | CAISEMGQGEYF
. | TRBJ1-5 | . | TRBV6-1 | TGTGCCAGCTCTAGGGGTGATGGCAATCAGCCCCAGCATTTT | CASSRGDGNQPQHF
TRBD2 | TRBJ2-1 | few | TRBV7-6 | TGTGCCAGCAGCTTATTCAGCGGGAGGGCGGACAATGAGCAGTTCTTC | CASSLFSGRADNEQFF
. | TRBJ2-7 | few | TRBV6-6 | TGTGCCAGCAGTTCCCCGACCCTATCTTCCTACGAGCAGTACTTC | CASSSPTLSSYEQYF
. | TRBJ2-1 | . | TRBV7-9 | TGTGCCAGCAGCTTATATCTAGCATTATACAATGAGCAGTTCTTC | CASSLYLALYNEQFF
TRBD1 | TRBJ2-7 | few | TRBV12-3/TRBV12-4 | TGTGCCAGCAGCTCTTCCGACAGGGTCCATTCCTACGAGCAGTACTTC | CASSSSDRVHSYEQYF
TRBD1 | TRBJ2-5 | . | TRBV6-5 | TGTGCCAGCAGTACACAGACAGGGGGCCTCGGATTTAGCCAGACCCAGTACTTC | CASSTQTGGLGFSQTQYF
TRBD2 | TRBJ2-3 | . | TRBV12-3/TRBV12-4 | TGTGCCAGCAGCCGCCTAGCGGACAACACAGATACGCAGTATTTT | CASSRLADNTDTQYF
. | TRBJ1-1 | many | TRBV24-1 | TGTGCCACCAGTGATGAGGGAGGCACTGAAGCTTTCTTT | CATSDEGGTEAFF
. | TRBJ1-2 | many | TRBV7-2 | TGTGCCAGCAGCGAAACTCCAGGGTCTATTAACTATGGCTACACCTTC | CASSETPGSINYGYTF
TRBD1 | TRBJ2-1 | . | TRBV9 | TGTGCCAGCAGCGGATCGGGACAGGGTGTATCCTACAATGAGCAGTTCTTC | CASSGSGQGVSYNEQFF
TRBD2 | TRBJ2-1 | . | TRBV11-2 | TGTGCCAGCAGCTTAGTACCTAGCGGGATAACCCCCTCCTACAATGAGCAGTTCTTC | CASSLVPSGITPSYNEQFF
. | TRBJ1-1 | once | TRBV7-2 | TGTGCCAGCAGCTTAGACCCTCGGGGTGAAGCTTTCTTT | CASSLDPRGEAFF
TRBD2 | TRBJ2-4 | many | TRBV11-2 | TGTGCCAGCAGCTTTTTCGGGACTATAGCCAAAAACATTCAGTACTTC | CASSFFGTIAKNIQYF
. | TRBJ1-5 | few | TRBV3-1 | TGTGCCAGCAGCCCGACAGGCCTCAATCAGCCCCAGCATTTT | CASSPTGLNQPQHF
. | TRBJ1-1 | . | TRBV29-1 | TGCAGCGTTGAAGATTCCGGGGGGCTGGGAGCTTTCTTT | CSVEDSGGLGAFF
TRBD1 | TRBJ1-6 | many | TRBV5-1 | TGCGCCAGCAGCCTACGCCCATTTTCCCAGGGGGCGGATAATTCACCCCTCCACTTT | CASSLRPFSQGADNSPLHF
. | TRBJ2-1 | few | TRBV11-2 | TGTGCCAGCAGCTTAGGGGGATCGAGGGGCTACAATGAGCAGTTCTTC | CASSLGGSRGYNEQFF
TRBD1 | TRBJ2-1 | many | TRBV12-3/TRBV12-4 | TGTGCCAGCACTCCACCTGGAGGACAGGGGGCCTACAATGAGCAGTTCTTC | CASTPPGGQGAYNEQFF
TRBD2 | TRBJ2-1 | . | TRBV20-1 | TGCAGTGGTACCGGGACTAGCGGGAGGTTCAACAATGAGCAGTTCTTC | CSGTGTSGRFNNEQFF
. | TRBJ1-1 | . | TRBV30 | TGTGCCGTACAGGGTTACACTGAAGCTTTCTTT | CAVQGYTEAFF
TRBD1 | TRBJ1-5 | . | TRBV12-3/TRBV12-4 | TGTGCCAGCACTACTTACAGGGGAGGTCAGCCCCAGCATTTT | CASTTYRGGQPQHF
. | TRBJ1-4 | many | TRBV27 | TGTGCCAGCAGACCCGGGATCTCTAATGAAAAACTGTTTTTT | CASRPGISNEKLFF
TRBD2 | TRBJ2-1 | few | TRBV27 | TGTGCCAGCAGCACCTCGGGACTAGCGGGAGGGCCGGGTCAGTTCTTC | CASSTSGLAGGPGQFF
. | TRBJ2-7 | many | TRBV7-8 | TGTGCCAGCAGCTTAGTTGGCCTCGGCTACGAGCAGTACTTC | CASSLVGLGYEQYF
TRBD1 | TRBJ2-7 | . | TRBV6-5 | TGTGCCAGCAGCCTGGACAGGGAGAAGGACGAGCAGTACTTC | CASSLDREKDEQYF
. | TRBJ2-7 | many | TRBV10-3 | TGTGCCATTCTCACCGGGACTTCGACTACATTTGGTTTCTCCTACGAGCAGTACTTC | CAILTGTSTTFGFSYEQYF
TRBD1 | TRBJ2-7 | few | TRBV18 | TGTGCCAGCTCCACGGAGCTACCGGGACAGGGGGCGTTTGAGCAGTACTTC | CASSTELPGQGAFEQYF
. | TRBJ1-1 | . | TRBV5-1 | TGCGCCAGCAGCCTGGATCAGAGGAAAGCTTTCTTT | CASSLDQRKAFF
TRBD2 | TRBJ2-1 | . | TRBV3-1 | TGTGCCAGCACCCAAGGGACTAGCGGGAGTTATGAGCAGTTCTTC | CASTQGTSGSYEQFF
. | TRBJ1-5 | many | TRBV18 | TGTGCCAGCTCACCGGGTAACACGTTGAATCAGCCCCAGCATTTT | CASSPGNTLNQPQHF
. | TRBJ2-7 | . | TRBV2 | TGTGCCAGCCGGTGGGGGGGCAACTTTGACGAGCAGTACTTC | CASRWGGNFDEQYF
TRBD2 | TRBJ2-1 | many | TRBV29-1 | TGCAGCGCCCGACCTAGCGGTGATGAGCAGTTCTTC | CSARPSGDEQFF
TRBD1 | TRBJ1-1 | many | TRBV5-1 | TGCGCCAGCAGCTTGGAACAGGGGCTTGGGACTGAAGCTTTCTTT | CASSLEQGLGTEAFF
TRBD2 | TRBJ2-5 | . | TRBV30 | TGTGCCTGGAGACTAGCGGGAGGGCCGGGAGGCCAAGAGACCCAGTACTTC | CAWRLAGGPGGQETQYF
. | TRBJ1-2 | few | TRBV2 | TGTGCCAGCAGTGAATATGTCTATGGCTACACCTTC | CASSEYVYGYTF
. | TRBJ2-3 | . | TRBV7-9 | TGTGCAGTATCCGGGAGCACAGATACGCAGTATTTT | CAVSGSTDTQYF